These T cell receptor beta chains were read from a single sample in a study of human versus mouse CDR3 diversity and MHC coevolution. Repertoires were generated with immunoSEQ multiplex PCR, while TCRdb's copy carries only in-frame clones and drops some. The sample carries about 81,000 clones, around 93% recorded once. The sequenced sample consisted of naive CD4+ T cells from blood. All receptors come from a person between 25 and 69 years old in good health. Both conserved end residues are trimmed from each CDR3. The order of the fields is V gene, CDR3 protein.

>TRBV5-4
ASSRQRFSYEQY
>TRBV5-4
ASSPGTSGASFYEQY
>TRBV6-5
ASSGTGGAYEQY
>TRBV10-2
ASRGPLPGEGPYTGELF
>TRBV4-1
ASSLSRGDNYGYT
>TRBV7-6
ASSLKSGPGINEQF
>TRBV7-6
ASSERQGARGNQPQH
>TRBV5-1
ASSPSLIAGGGETQY
>TRBV7-2
ASSPGLNIAKNIQY
>TRBV29-1
SVQGQGKLWGQF
>TRBV5-6
ASLSGAGTYNEQF
>TRBV28
ASSSPGGGTGYT
>TRBV19
AVRDRATDTQY
>TRBV6-1
ASGREDSGNTIY
>TRBV29-1
SAKINSDEQF
>TRBV28
ASSLDRLSIYEQY
>TRBV7-2
ASSLDQGGSYEQY
>TRBV5-6
ASSGYGGTGGETQY
>TRBV7-2
ASSLIGQVYEQY
>TRBV19
ASTSQGGPGGGYT
>TRBV30
AWKEWTGYEAF
>TRBV11-2
ASSLRQRGTQY
>TRBV5-1
ASSRLGQLNTEAF
>TRBV6-6
ASSPQTGGVSEQY
>TRBV9
ASSVSGTYEQY
>TRBV11-2
ASRLASDTQY
>TRBV12-5
ASGMGQGLSSYEQY
>TRBV6-5
ASSYSSQTYEQY
>TRBV7-2
ASSLAGSSNTEAF
>TRBV2
ASRGTGAHEQY
>TRBV5-5
ASSPPRTGRYEQY
>TRBV15
ATSTGVRTEAF
>TRBV5-1
ASSSGTSSSGANVLT
>TRBV7-6
ASSLGGQGTDTQY
>TRBV6-1
ASSDSGEGPQH
>TRBV27
ASSRTGTGHYGYT
>TRBV7-2
ASSLGRDREQF
>TRBV5-6
ASRLDRGGDNQPQH
>TRBV13
ASRPLARVSTDTQY
>TRBV7-9
ASSLLRGQDTEAF
>TRBV28
ASSWTGDTEAF
>TRBV2
ASSEVAGFYEQY
>TRBV6-5
ASSYSRLRTDTQY
>TRBV2
ASREGRENTGELF
>TRBV4-3
ASSQDRSGGSSSTDTQY
>TRBV30
AWRSEQVNSYEQY
>TRBV7-2
ASSSRGGTGELF
>TRBV27
AGWDRVTDTQY
>TRBV19
ASSIPRRGGNEKLF
>TRBV5-1
ASSRSVSHYNEQF
>TRBV5-4
ASTTGGGRGNIQY
>TRBV5-1
ASSSTGAGGQPQH
>TRBV14
ASTTGSGEKLF